A selection of T cell receptor beta chains follows, all from one sample in a study of CD8+ T cells in alopecia areata. Measured with immunoSEQ multiplex PCR; TCRdb has only the in-frame clones, and not every one. The sample lists over 100,000 clones, roughly 55% occurring once. Material: CD8+ T cells sorted from blood, obtained at week 24, from a patient treated with tofacitinib. The source of these receptors is a human donor with alopecia areata. Each CDR3 is given with its conserved first and last residue. Fields, in order: CDR3 DNA, CDR3 protein, J gene, clone size, D gene, V gene. The D gene is left open where the match is weak. The size entry is marked missing in some rows and otherwise reads once, few, many or a size class.

TGTGCCAGCAGCGGAGGGGTGGGGAATCAGCCCCAGCATTTT,CASSGGVGNQPQHF,TRBJ1-5,.,.,TRBV5-6
TGTGCCAGCAGCTTAGTTAGCGGGGGGGTTCAAGAGACCCAGTACTTC,CASSLVSGGVQETQYF,TRBJ2-5,.,TRBD2,TRBV7-8
TGTGCCAGCAGCCAAGATTTAAGGAGAATGAACACTGAAGCTTTCTTT,CASSQDLRRMNTEAFF,TRBJ1-1,once,.,TRBV14
TGTGCCAGCAGCCCAGCCGACAGTTCCTACGAGCAGTACTTC,CASSPADSSYEQYF,TRBJ2-7,once,.,TRBV6-5
TGTGCCAGCAGTTTATTTACAGGCATTCAGCCCCAGCATTTT,CASSLFTGIQPQHF,TRBJ1-5,.,.,TRBV27
TGTGCCATCAGTGTGGCTAAGGGACAGGGACGAACTGAAGCTTTCTTT,CAISVAKGQGRTEAFF,TRBJ1-1,.,TRBD1,TRBV10-3
TGTGCCAGCACCTACTACGATCAGCCCCAGCATTTT,CASTYYDQPQHF,TRBJ1-5,.,.,TRBV7-9
TGTGCCAGCAGTTACCTGGCGGGGGGCCTCACAGATACGCAGTATTTT,CASSYLAGGLTDTQYF,TRBJ2-3,.,TRBD2,TRBV6-5
TGCAGCGTTGAAGACCTGGGCAGGGGAGCTGAAGCTTTCTTT,CSVEDLGRGAEAFF,TRBJ1-1,.,.,TRBV29-1
TGTGCCAGCAGCTTAACGGGGGGGCCGAGTATCATTCAGTACTTC,CASSLTGGPSIIQYF,TRBJ2-4,few,TRBD2,TRBV7-2
TGTGCCAGTCGACTAGCGGGGACCTACGAGCAGTACTTC,CASRLAGTYEQYF,TRBJ2-7,.,TRBD2,TRBV2
TGCGCCAGCAGCCAAGATTTCTCAGTGAACACTGAAGCTTTCTTT,CASSQDFSVNTEAFF,TRBJ1-1,.,.,TRBV4-3
TGTGCCAGCAGTTCGACAGTAATTGAGCAGTTCTTC,CASSSTVIEQFF,TRBJ2-1,.,.,TRBV11-2
TGTGCCAGCAGTGTAATAGATAGCAATCAGCCCCAGCATTTT,CASSVIDSNQPQHF,TRBJ1-5,.,.,TRBV6-1
TGCAGCGTCGCAATCCCACTTCTTATGAGGGAAAACACTGAAGCTTTCTTT,CSVAIPLLMRENTEAFF,TRBJ1-1,.,.,TRBV29-1
TGTGCCAGCGAAGTGAGGGGACAGTTGAACACTGAAGCTTTCTTT,CASEVRGQLNTEAFF,TRBJ1-1,once,TRBD1,TRBV25-1
TGTGCCTGGTCGACAGGGATGGGGGGCAATCAGCCCCAGCATTTT,CAWSTGMGGNQPQHF,TRBJ1-5,once,TRBD1,TRBV30
TGCAGTGCTAGAGAGGGTTATGAGCAGTTCTTC,CSAREGYEQFF,TRBJ2-1,.,.,TRBV20-1
TGTGCCACCAGCAGAGTACGGTTGTTGGAGACCCAGTACTTC,CATSRVRLLETQYF,TRBJ2-5,.,.,TRBV15
TGTGCCAGCAGCTTTCTTGAGACTAACTATGGCTACACCTTC,CASSFLETNYGYTF,TRBJ1-2,.,.,TRBV7-2
TGTGCCAGCAGTACTCAGGGATTCACTGAAGCTTTCTTT,CASSTQGFTEAFF,TRBJ1-1,.,.,TRBV13
TGTGCCAGCAGACCGGGACAGGGACTATACAATGAGCAGTTCTTC,CASRPGQGLYNEQFF,TRBJ2-1,few,TRBD1,TRBV5-6
TGTGCCAGCAGTTACTCCGGACAGAACACCGGGGAGCTGTTTTTT,CASSYSGQNTGELFF,TRBJ2-2,once,.,TRBV6-5
TGTGCCAGCAGTGAGGGGGAGATCTATGGCTACACCTTC,CASSEGEIYGYTF,TRBJ1-2,.,.,TRBV6-1
TGTGCCAGCAGTTCTTATCCCAGGGGTTTCTATTCACCCCTCCACTTT,CASSSYPRGFYSPLHF,TRBJ1-6,.,.,TRBV27
TGTGCCTGGAGGGGTAGCGGGGGGACAGTTACAGATACGCAGTATTTT,CAWRGSGGTVTDTQYF,TRBJ2-3,.,TRBD2,TRBV30
TGTGCCAGCAGAGGGACTAGCGGGTATAGCTCCTACGAGCAGTACTTC,CASRGTSGYSSYEQYF,TRBJ2-7,.,TRBD2,TRBV11-2
TGTGCCTGGAGTGGTGTGAGGAAAAGCACAGATACGCAGTATTTT,CAWSGVRKSTDTQYF,TRBJ2-3,.,.,TRBV30
TGTGCCAGCAGCTTCGACGGGCCGACGGGCTACACCTTC,CASSFDGPTGYTF,TRBJ1-2,.,.,TRBV13
TGTGCCACCAGCAGACGGGGACAGGGGGCTACCGGGGAGCTGTTTTTT,CATSRRGQGATGELFF,TRBJ2-2,.,TRBD1,TRBV15
TGTGCCAGAAGCTTGGACAGCTCCTATAATTCACCCCTCCACTTT,CARSLDSSYNSPLHF,TRBJ1-6,.,.,TRBV5-3
TGCAGCGGTGGAGTGGGGGCCAACGTCCTGACTTTC,CSGGVGANVLTF,TRBJ2-6,few,.,TRBV29-1
TGTGCCAGCAGCCCAGGTGGTACGCAGTATTTT,CASSPGGTQYF,TRBJ2-3,few,.,TRBV7-9
TGTGCCAGCAGTTACCGGGACACCTACGAGCAGTACTTC,CASSYRDTYEQYF,TRBJ2-7,medium-sized,.,TRBV6-6
TGTGCCAGCAGTAGCCGGGACGGCTATGGCTACACCTTC,CASSSRDGYGYTF,TRBJ1-2,.,.,TRBV25-1